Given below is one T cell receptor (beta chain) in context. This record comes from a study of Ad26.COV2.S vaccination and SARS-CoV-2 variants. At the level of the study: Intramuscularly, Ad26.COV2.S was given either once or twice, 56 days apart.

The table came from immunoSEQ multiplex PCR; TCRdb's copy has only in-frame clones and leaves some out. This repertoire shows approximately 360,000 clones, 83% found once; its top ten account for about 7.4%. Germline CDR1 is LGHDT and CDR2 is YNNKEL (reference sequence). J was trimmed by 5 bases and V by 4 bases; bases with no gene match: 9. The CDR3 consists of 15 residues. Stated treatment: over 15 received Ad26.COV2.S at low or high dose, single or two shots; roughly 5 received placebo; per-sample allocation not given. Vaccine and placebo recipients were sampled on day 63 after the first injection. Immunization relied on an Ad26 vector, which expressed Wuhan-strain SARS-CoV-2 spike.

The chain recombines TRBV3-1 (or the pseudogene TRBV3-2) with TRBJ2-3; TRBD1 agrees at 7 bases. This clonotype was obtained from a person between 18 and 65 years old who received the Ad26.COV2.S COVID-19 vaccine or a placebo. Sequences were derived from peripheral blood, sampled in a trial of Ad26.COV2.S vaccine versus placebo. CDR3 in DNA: TGTGCCAGCAGCCCGCCTAGGGACAGAGGAGATACGCAGTATTTT. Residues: CASSPPRDRGDTQYF.